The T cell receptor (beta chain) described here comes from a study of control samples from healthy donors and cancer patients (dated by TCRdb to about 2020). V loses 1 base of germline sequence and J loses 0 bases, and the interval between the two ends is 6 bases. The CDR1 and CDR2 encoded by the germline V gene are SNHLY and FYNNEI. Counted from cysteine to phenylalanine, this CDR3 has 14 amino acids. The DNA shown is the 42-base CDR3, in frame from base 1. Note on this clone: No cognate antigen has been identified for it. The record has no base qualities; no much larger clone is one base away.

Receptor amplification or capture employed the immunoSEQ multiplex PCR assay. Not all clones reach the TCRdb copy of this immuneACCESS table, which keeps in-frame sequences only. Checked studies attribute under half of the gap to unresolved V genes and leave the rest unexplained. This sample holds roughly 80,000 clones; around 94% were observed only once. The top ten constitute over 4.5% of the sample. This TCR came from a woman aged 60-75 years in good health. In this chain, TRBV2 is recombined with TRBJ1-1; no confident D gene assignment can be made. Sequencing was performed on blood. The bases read TGTGCCAGCAGTGAAGAGTATATGAACACTGAAGCTTTCTTT. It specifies CASSEEYMNTEAFF.